Following are 9 T cell receptor beta chains from one sample sequenced in a study of blood T cell repertoires in COVID-19. Sequencing was performed with immunoSEQ multiplex PCR; in TCRdb, only in-frame clones are kept and a portion is missing. The repertoire holds 300,000 to 400,000 clones, over 75% seen once, with 0.97% in the top ten. The sample taken for sequencing was PBMCs or T cells enriched from blood (not recorded which). These TCRs come from a woman between 25 and 40 years old with acute COVID-19.

This chain uses TRBV7-9 with TRBJ1-6, with D unresolved. Per the germline V gene, CDR1 is SEHNR and CDR2 is FQNEAQ (reference sequence). Trimming took off 2 bases at V and 7 bases at J, with 6 bases between the two ends. The CDR3 is 13 amino acids. CDR3 sequence: CASSLHLNSPLHF. The CDR3 DNA follows: TGTGCCAGCAGCTTACACCTAAATTCACCCCTCCACTTT.

J is TRBJ2-2 and V is TRBV3-1 (or the pseudogene TRBV3-2); tentative D call: TRBD2 (5 bases). Germline assignment: CDR1 LGHDT and CDR2 YNNKEL (reference sequence). The CDR3 runs 15 residues. V was clipped by 4 bases and J by 7 bases, with 16 bases between them. DNA for the CDR3: TGTGCCAGCAGCCGCCTTCGGGGTGGACTCGGGGAGCTGTTTTTT. Encoded protein: CASSRLRGGLGELFF.

The chain is built from TRBV6-2 or TRBV6-3 and TRBJ1-5; perhaps TRBD1 as D (5 bases). Germline loops: CDR1 MNHEY, CDR2 SVGEGT. The germline V and J ends were trimmed by 0 bases and 6 bases, with 12 bases remaining between them. The CDR3 runs to 15 residues. Written as DNA, the CDR3 is TGTGCCAGCAGTTACTCTAGTGGGGGAGGTCAGCCCCAGCATTTT. This codes for CASSYSSGGGQPQHF.

The V gene is TRBV5-4, the J gene TRBJ1-2; TRBD1 agrees at 8 bases. This CDR3 contains 13 residues. The germline gives CDR1 SGHNT, CDR2 YYREEE (reference sequence). Trimming removed 2 bases from V and 7 bases from J; junction bases left unmatched: 4. The CDR3 spells CASSFSGGLGYTF. The DNA of the CDR3 is TGTGCCAGCAGCTTCTCAGGGGGCCTTGGCTACACCTTC.

A word on this clone: The junction departs from germline at one end; a sequencing error may be responsible. CDR3 sequence reads: CASRLGSGTEAFF. CDR3 bases: TGTGCCAGCAGGTTAGGATCGGGAACTGAAGCTTTCTTT. This chain connects TRBV12-3 or TRBV12-4 to TRBJ1-1; D is unresolved. The CDR3 length is 13 residues.

V is TRBV5-1 and J is TRBJ2-3; tentative D call: TRBD1 (6 bases). CDR3 length: 15 residues. Trimming removed 3 bases from V and 0 bases from J, with 11 bases in between. CDR1 SGHRS and CDR2 YFSETQ come from the germline V gene. The CDR3 is CASSYGTTSTDTQYF. The CDR3 region has the DNA TGCGCCAGCAGCTACGGGACAACTAGCACAGATACGCAGTATTTT.

The rearrangement joins TRBV30 to TRBJ1-1; D might be TRBD1 (5 bases). The CDR3 is 13 amino acids. The germline V gene has CDR1 GTSNPN and CDR2 SVGIG (reference sequence). The V end lost 2 bases, the J end lost 0 bases, and 7 bases lay between the germline ends. The CDR3 region is CAWSLQVNTEAFF. The CDR3 DNA follows: TGTGCCTGGAGTTTACAGGTGAACACTGAAGCTTTCTTT. The whole variable domain, remainder taken from reference TRBV30 and TRBJ1-1, is SQTIHQWPATLVQPVGSPLSLECTVEGTSNPNLYWYRQAAGRGLQLLFYSVGIGQISSEVPQNLSASRPQDRQFILSSKKLLLSDSGFYLCAWSLQVNTEAFFGQGTRLTVV.

This chain's CDR3 is CASSVAGHRSSGNTIYF. CDR3 in DNA: TGTGCCAGCAGCGTAGCGGGACACCGATCCTCTGGAAACACCATATATTTT. The V gene is TRBV9, the J gene TRBJ1-3; D possibly corresponds to TRBD1 (6 bases). This CDR3 spans 17 amino acids. V lost 0 bases and J lost 0, with 13 bases in between. CDR1 SGDLS and CDR2 YYNGEE come from the germline V gene.

V and J are TRBV6-1 and TRBJ2-7; 8 positions match TRBD1. The CDR3 sequence is 14 residues long. Germline trimming cut 3 bases from V and 2 bases from J; bases unmatched to any gene: 3. Germline CDR1 reads MNHNS; CDR2 reads SASEGT. The CDR3 sequence is CASSETGAPYEQYF. The CDR3 nucleotides read TGTGCCAGCAGTGAGACAGGGGCGCCCTACGAGCAGTACTTC.